This TCR beta chain was recorded in a study of response to subunit inactivated influenza vaccine. Findings and caveats of the study: Seasonal influenza vaccination, on each occasion, was suggested by the authors to recruit few new T cells.

A word on this clonotype: Its target is not known.

J gave up 7 bases and V 7 bases, and 11 bases lay outside the gene matches. This CDR3 has 14 amino acids. TCRdb reanalysed the RT-PCR reads using MiXCR and keeps one entry per CDR3 protein. The sample lists 300,000 to 350,000 distinct CDR3 sequences, 20% to 25% occurring once. The material was PBMCs from blood, obtained about 19 months after vaccination. The rearrangement links TRBV12-3 or TRBV12-4 to TRBJ2-7, with 9 nucleotides matching TRBD2. This clonotype was sampled from a man between 50 and 69 years old who received an inactivated influenza vaccine. The CDR3 coding sequence is TGTGCCAGCACCCTGGGGCTAGCGGGACGGGAGCAGTACTTC. Protein: CASTLGLAGREQYF.